This record covers a single T cell receptor (beta chain). Its antigen remains unknown. These data come from a study of long-term antiretroviral therapy in people with HIV. Study-wide points: The repertoire was dominated at all time points by clones expanded before ART.

With 2 bases removed from V and 9 bases from J, the gap between germline ends came to 17 bases. The CDR3 consists of 15 residues. Germline CDR1 and CDR2: SGHTA and FQGTGA. It was version v3.0 of the immunoSEQ assay that was run at survey level. Generated by immunoSEQ multiplex PCR, the TCRdb table keeps only in-frame clones and is missing some. The data contain some 29,000 clones, 78% of them singletons. The chain employs TRBV7-3 and TRBJ2-1; D gene unclear. The sequences come from unsorted PBMCs, collected 1.5 years before starting antiretroviral therapy. This clonotype was obtained from a man aged 18 to 29 with HIV. CDR3 region: CASSLSGSSLGEQFF. CDR3 nucleotides: TGTGCCAGCAGCTTATCCGGGTCCTCCCTCGGTGAGCAGTTCTTC.